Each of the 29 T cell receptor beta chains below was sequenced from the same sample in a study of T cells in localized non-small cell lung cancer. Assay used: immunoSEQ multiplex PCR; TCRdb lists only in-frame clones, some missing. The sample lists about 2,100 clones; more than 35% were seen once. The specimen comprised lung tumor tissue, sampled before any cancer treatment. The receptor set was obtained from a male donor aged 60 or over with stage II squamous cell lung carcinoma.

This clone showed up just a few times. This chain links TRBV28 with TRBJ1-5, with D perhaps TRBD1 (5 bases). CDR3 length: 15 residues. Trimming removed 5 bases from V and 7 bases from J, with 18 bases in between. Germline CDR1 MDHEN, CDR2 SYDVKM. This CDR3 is CASSPPLGERQPQHF. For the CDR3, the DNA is TGTGCCAGCAGTCCTCCATTGGGGGAAAGGCAGCCCCAGCATTTT.

The CDR3 DNA reads TGTGCCAGCGGGACTAGGGGAACCAATGAGCAGTTCTTC. Protein sequence: CASGTRGTNEQFF. The rearrangement joins TRBV28 to TRBJ2-1; 8 bases agree with TRBD2. This CDR3 spans 13 amino acids. J lost 6 bases, V lost 8 bases, and 6 bases had no gene match. Germline CDR1 MDHEN, CDR2 SYDVKM.

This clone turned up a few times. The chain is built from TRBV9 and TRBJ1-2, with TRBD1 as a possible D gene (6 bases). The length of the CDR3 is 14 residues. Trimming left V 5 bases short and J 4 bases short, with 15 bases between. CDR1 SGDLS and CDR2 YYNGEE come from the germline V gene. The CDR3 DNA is TGTGCCAGCAGTGCCTCCGGACAGATCTATGGCTACACCTTC. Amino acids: CASSASGQIYGYTF.

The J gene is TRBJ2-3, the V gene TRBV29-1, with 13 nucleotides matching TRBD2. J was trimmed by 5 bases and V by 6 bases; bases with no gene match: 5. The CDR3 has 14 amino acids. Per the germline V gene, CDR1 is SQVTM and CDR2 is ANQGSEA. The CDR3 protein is CSVRTSGSQDTQYF. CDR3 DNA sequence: TGCAGCGTCCGGACTAGCGGGAGCCAAGATACGCAGTATTTT.

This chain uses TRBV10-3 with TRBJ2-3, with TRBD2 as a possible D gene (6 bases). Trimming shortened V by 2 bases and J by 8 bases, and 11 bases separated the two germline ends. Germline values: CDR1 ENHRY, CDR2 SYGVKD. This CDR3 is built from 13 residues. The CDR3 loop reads CAISERDSPTQYF. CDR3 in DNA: TGTGCCATCAGTGAGCGGGACTCCCCTACGCAGTATTTT.

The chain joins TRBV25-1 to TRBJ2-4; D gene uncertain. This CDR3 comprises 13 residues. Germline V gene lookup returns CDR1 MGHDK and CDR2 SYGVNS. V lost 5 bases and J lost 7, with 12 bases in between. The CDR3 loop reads CASSKSARNIQYF. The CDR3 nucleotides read TGTGCCAGCAGTAAAAGCGCACGGAACATTCAGTACTTC.

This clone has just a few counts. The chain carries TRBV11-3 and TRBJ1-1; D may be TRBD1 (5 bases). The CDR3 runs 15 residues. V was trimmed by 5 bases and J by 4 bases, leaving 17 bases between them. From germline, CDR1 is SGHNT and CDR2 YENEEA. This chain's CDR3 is CASSLAGGAGTEAFF. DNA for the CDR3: TGTGCCAGCAGCCTTGCTGGGGGTGCGGGCACTGAAGCTTTCTTT. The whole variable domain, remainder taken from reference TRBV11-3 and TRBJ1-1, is EAGVVQSPRYKIIEKKQPVAFWCNPISGHNTLYWYLQNLGQGPELLIRYENEEAVDDSQLPKDRFSAERLKGVDSTLKIQPAELGDSAVYLCASSLAGGAGTEAFFGQGTRLTVV.

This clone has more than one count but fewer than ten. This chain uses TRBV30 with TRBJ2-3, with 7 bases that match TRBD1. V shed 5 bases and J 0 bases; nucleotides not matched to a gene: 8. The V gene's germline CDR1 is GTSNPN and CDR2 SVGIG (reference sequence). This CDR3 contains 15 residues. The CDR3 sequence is CAWGDEGASTDTQYF. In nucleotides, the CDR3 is TGTGCCTGGGGGGATGAGGGGGCTAGCACAGATACGCAGTATTTT.

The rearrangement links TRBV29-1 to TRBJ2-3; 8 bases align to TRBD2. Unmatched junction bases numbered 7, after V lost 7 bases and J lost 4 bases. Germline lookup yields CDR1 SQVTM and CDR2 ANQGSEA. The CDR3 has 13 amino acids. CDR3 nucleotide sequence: TGCAGCGCTGGAGCGGGAGCAGCAGATACGCAGTATTTT. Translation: CSAGAGAADTQYF.

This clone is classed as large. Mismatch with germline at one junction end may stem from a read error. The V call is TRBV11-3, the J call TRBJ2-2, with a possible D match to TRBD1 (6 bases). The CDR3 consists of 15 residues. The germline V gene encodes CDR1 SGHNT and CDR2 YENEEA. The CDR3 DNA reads TGTGCCAGCAGCCTAGACGGGACAACGACCGGGGAGCTGTTTTTT. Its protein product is CASSLDGTTTGELFF.

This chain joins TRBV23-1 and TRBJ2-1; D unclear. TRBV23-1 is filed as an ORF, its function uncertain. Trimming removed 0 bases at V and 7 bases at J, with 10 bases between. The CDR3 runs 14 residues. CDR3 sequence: CASSQSGFRNEQFF. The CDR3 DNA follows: TGCGCCAGCAGTCAATCGGGGTTTAGAAATGAGCAGTTCTTC.

The CDR3 reads CAWSSRGLNTEAFF. CDR3 DNA: TGTGCCTGGAGTTCCAGGGGACTCAACACTGAAGCTTTCTTT. This rearrangement joins TRBV30 to TRBJ1-1, with D perhaps matching TRBD1 (6 bases). V dropped 2 bases and J dropped 2 bases, with 12 bases sitting between them. The CDR3 has 14 residues. The germline V gene has CDR1 GTSNPN and CDR2 SVGIG (reference sequence).

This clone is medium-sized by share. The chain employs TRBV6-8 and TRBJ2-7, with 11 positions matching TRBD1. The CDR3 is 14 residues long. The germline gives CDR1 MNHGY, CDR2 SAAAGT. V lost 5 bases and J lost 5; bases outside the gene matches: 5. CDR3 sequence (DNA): TGTGCCAGCAGTGCTCGGACAGGGGGCGACGAGCAGTACTTC. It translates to CASSARTGGDEQYF.

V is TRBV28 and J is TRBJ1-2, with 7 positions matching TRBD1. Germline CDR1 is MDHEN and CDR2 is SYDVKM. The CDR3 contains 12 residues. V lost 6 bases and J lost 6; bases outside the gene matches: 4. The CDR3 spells CASSDRVHGYTF. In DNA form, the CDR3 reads TGTGCCAGCAGCGACAGGGTGCATGGCTACACCTTC.

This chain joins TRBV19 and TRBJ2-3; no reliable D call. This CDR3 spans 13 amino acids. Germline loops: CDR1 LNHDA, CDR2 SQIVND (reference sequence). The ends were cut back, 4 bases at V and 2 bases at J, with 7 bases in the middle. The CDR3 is CASSTVPTDTQYF. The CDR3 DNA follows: TGTGCCAGTAGTACCGTACCCACAGATACGCAGTATTTT.

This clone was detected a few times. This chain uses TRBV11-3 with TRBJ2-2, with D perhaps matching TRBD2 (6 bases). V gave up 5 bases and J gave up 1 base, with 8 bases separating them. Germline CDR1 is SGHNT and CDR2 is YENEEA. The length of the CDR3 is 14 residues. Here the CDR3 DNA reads TGTGCCAGCAGCCCGCGGGAGAACACCGGGGAGCTGTTTTTT. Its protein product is CASSPRENTGELFF.

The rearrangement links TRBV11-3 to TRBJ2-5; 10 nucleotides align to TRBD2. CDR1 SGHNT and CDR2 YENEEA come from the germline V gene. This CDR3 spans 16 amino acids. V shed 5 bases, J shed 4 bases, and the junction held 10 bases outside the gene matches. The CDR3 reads CASSIRVASGRETQYF. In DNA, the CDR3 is TGTGCCAGCAGCATTCGAGTGGCTAGCGGGAGAGAGACCCAGTACTTC.

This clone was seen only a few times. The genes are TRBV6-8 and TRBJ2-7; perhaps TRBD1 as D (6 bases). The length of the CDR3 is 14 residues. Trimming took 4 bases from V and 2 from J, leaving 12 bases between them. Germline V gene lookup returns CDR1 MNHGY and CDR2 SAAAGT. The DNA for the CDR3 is TGTGCCAGCAGTTCATACAGGGTGCCCTACGAGCAGTACTTC. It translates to CASSSYRVPYEQYF.

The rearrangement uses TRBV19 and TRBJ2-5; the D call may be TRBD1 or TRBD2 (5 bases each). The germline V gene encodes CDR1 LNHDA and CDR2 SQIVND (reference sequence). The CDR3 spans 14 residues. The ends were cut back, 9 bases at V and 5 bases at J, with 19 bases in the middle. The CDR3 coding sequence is TGTGCCAGCTCGTTGCAGGGTGGCGGGGAGACCCAGTACTTC. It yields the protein CASSLQGGGETQYF.

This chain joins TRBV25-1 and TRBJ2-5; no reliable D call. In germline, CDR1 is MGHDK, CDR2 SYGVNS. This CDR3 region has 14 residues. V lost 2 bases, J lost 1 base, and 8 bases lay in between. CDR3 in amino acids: CASSETVTQETQYF. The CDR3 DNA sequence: TGTGCCAGCAGTGAAACTGTAACCCAAGAGACCCAGTACTTC.

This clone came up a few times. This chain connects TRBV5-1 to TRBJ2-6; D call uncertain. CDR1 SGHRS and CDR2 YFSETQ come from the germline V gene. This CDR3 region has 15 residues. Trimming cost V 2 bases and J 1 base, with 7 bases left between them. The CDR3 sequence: CASSFSPSGANVLTF. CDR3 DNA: TGCGCCAGCAGCTTTAGCCCATCTGGGGCCAACGTCCTGACTTTC. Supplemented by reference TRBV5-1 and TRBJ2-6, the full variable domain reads KAGVTQTPRYLIKTRGQQVTLSCSPISGHRSVSWYQQTPGQGLQFLFEYFSETQRNKGNFPGRFSGRQFSNSRSEMNVSTLELGDSALYLCASSFSPSGANVLTFGAGSRLTVL.

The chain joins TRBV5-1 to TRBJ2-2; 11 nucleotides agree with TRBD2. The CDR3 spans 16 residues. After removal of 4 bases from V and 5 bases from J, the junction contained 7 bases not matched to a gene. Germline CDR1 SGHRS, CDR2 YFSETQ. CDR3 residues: CASSIFLAGGTGELFF. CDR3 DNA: TGCGCCAGCAGCATTTTTCTAGCGGGAGGAACCGGGGAGCTGTTTTTT.

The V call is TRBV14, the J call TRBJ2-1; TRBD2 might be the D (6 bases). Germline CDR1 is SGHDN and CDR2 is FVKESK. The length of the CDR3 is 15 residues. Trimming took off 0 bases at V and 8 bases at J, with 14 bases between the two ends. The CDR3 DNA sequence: TGTGCCAGCAGCCAAGATGCGGGACTTAGGGATGAGCAGTTCTTC. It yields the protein CASSQDAGLRDEQFF.

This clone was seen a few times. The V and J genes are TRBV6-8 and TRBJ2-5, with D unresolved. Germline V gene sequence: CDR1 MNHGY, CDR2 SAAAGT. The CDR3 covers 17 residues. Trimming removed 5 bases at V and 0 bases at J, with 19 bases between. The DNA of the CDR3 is TGTGCCAGCAGTGAGGACCTTTTCCAGACGTACCAAGAGACCCAGTACTTC. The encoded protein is CASSEDLFQTYQETQYF.

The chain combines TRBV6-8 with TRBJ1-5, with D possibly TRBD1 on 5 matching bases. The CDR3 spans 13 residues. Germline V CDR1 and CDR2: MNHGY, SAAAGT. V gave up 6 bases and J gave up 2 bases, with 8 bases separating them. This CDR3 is CASRWGRNQPQHF. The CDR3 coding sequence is TGTGCCAGCAGGTGGGGCCGCAATCAGCCCCAGCATTTT.

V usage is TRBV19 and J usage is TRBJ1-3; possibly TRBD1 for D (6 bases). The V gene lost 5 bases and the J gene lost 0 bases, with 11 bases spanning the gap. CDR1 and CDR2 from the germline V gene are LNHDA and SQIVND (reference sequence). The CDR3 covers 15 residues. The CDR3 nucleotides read TGTGCCAGTAGTGTGGACAGATACTCTGGAAACACCATATATTTT. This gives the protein CASSVDRYSGNTIYF.

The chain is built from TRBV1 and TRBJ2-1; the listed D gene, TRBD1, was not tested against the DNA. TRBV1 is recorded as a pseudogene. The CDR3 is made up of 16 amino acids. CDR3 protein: CASSQARQGAGNEQFF. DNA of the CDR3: TGCGCCAGCAGCCAAGCTAGACAGGGGGCCGGTAATGAGCAGTTCTTC.

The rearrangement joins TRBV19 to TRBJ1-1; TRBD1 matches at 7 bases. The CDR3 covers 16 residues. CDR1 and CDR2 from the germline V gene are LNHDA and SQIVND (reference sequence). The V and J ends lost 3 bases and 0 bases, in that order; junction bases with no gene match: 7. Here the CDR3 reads CASSIRDSFMNTEAFF. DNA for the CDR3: TGTGCCAGTAGTATCCGGGACAGTTTTATGAACACTGAAGCTTTCTTT.

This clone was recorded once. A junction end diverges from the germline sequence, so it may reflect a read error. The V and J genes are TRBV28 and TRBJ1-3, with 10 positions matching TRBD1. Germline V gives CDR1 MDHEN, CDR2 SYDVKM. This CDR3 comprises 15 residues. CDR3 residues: CASSTEGQGRNTIYF. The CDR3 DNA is TGTGCCAGCAGTACCGAGGGACAGGGGAGAAATACCATATATTTT.